This T cell receptor beta chain was documented in a study of T cells in Graves' hyperthyroidism and ophthalmopathy. Notes on the study in general: Most thyroid clonotypes expanded above 0.001 appeared in blood too. Ophthalmopathy was model-predicted a median roughly 6.5 months pre-onset. Ophthalmopathy and stable hyperthyroidism were told apart by a 13 V-J model.

RNA transcripts yielded amplified TCR beta CDR3 regions. A first-round RT-PCR of the TCR CDR3 used the HTBI primer set. One entry per CDR3 protein results from TCRdb running MiXCR on the multiplex PCR reads. The table shows hundreds of thousands of distinct CDR3 sequences, with approximately 16% occurring only once. CDR1 and CDR2 from the germline V gene are SGHRS and YFSETQ. The CDR3 length is 14 residues. Losses at the gene ends were 10 bases for V and 5 bases for J; bases not matched to a gene: 12. Patients with uncontrolled infections, other autoimmune diseases, pregnancy or lactation were excluded. As for this clonotype: Its matching antigen is unknown.

Sequencing was performed on blood. The chain carries TRBV5-1 and TRBJ2-5, with 9 bases lining up with TRBD1. This clonotype was sampled from a woman aged 55 to 70 with Graves' ophthalmopathy. The CDR3 loop reads CAGSGTGLRETQYF. In DNA, the CDR3 is TGCGCCGGCTCCGGGACAGGGCTTAGGGAGACCCAGTACTTC.